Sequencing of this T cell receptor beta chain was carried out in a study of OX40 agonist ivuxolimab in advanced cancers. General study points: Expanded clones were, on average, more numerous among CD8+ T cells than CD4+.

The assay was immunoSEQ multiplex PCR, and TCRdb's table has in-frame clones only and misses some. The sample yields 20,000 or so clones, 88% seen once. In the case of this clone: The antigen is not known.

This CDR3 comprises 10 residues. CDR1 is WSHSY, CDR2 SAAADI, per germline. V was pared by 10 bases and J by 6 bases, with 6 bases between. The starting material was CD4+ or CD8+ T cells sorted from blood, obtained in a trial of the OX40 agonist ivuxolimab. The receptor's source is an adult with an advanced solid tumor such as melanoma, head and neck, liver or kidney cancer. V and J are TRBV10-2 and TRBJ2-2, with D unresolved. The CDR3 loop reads CATGAGELFF. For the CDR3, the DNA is TGCGCCACTGGGGCCGGGGAGCTGTTTTTT.